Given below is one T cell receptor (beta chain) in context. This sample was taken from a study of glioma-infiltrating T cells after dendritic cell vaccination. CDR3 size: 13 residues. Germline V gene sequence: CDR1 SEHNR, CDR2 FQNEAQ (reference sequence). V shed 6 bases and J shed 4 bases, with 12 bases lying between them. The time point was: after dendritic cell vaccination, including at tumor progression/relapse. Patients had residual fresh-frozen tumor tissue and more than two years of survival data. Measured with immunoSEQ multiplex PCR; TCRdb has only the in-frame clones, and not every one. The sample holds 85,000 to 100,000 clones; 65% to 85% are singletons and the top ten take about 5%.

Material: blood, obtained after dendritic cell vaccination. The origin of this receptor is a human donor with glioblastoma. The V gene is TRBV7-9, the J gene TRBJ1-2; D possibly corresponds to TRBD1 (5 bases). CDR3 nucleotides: TGTGCCAGCAGTAAAGACAGCCCCTATGGCTACACCTTC. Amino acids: CASSKDSPYGYTF.